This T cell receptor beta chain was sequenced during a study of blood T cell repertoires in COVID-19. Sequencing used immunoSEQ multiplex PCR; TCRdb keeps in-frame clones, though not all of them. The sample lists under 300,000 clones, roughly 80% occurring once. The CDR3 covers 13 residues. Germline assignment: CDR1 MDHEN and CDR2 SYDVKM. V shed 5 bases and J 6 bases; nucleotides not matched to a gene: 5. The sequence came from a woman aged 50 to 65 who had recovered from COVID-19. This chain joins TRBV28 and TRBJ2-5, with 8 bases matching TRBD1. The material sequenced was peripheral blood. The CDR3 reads CASSPAGGKTQYF. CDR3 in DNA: TGTGCCAGCAGTCCCGCAGGGGGCAAGACCCAGTACTTC. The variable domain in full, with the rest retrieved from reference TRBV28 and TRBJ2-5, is DVKVTQSSRYLVKRTGEKVFLECVQDMDHENMFWYRQDPGLGLRLIYFSYDVKMKEKGDIPEGYSVSREKKERFSLILESASTNQTSMYLCASSPAGGKTQYFGPGTRLLVL.